Listed here are 12 T cell receptor beta chains from one sample, sequenced in a study of patients and donors after allogeneic stem cell transplantation. TCRdb re-called the RT-PCR reads with MiXCR, one entry per CDR3 protein. Among roughly 940,000 distinct CDR3 sequences listed, roughly 18% were seen once. Sample: blood, either unsorted or a sorted T cell fraction (not recorded which). All receptors come from a human donor who was either an allogeneic HSCT recipient or a stem cell or donor lymphocyte infusion donor (not recorded which). It is not recorded whose cells these are; they may come from a transplant donor.

This clonotype was observed a few times. The chain couples TRBV6-5 to TRBJ1-2, with D tentatively TRBD1 (5 bases). The germline gives CDR1 MNHEY, CDR2 SVGAGI. Trimming removed 1 base at V and 2 bases at J, with 14 bases between. The CDR3 is 16 amino acids. The CDR3 here is CASSYFIQGRNYGYTF. CDR3 in DNA: TGTGCCAGCAGTTACTTTATCCAGGGCCGAAACTATGGCTACACCTTC.

This chain joins TRBV6-1 and TRBJ2-7, with 11 bases lining up with TRBD2. Germline V gives CDR1 MNHNS, CDR2 SASEGT. J gave up 1 base and V 5 bases, and 7 bases lay outside the gene matches. The CDR3 is 16 amino acids. DNA of the CDR3: TGTGCCAGCAGTCGAACTAGCGGGAGAAAATCCTACGAGCAGTACTTC. Its translation: CASSRTSGRKSYEQYF.

The table lists this clonotype with a few counts. The CDR3 region is CASRPRTVVRNTIYF. DNA for the CDR3: TGTGCCAGCAGACCTCGGACAGTCGTGCGAAACACCATATATTTT. This chain connects TRBV12-3 or TRBV12-4 to TRBJ1-3, with D tentatively TRBD1 (6 bases). The CDR3 runs 15 residues. The ends were cut back, 6 bases at V and 5 bases at J, with 17 bases in the middle.

This clonotype came up many times. This chain joins TRBV29-1 and TRBJ1-2; TRBD1 aligns across 8 bases. V gave up 2 bases and J gave up 3 bases; unmatched junction bases: 5. This CDR3 has 14 amino acids. Germline V CDR1 and CDR2: SQVTM, ANQGSEA. CDR3 DNA sequence: TGCAGCGTTGAACCACAGGGGGAGCACTATGGCTACACCTTC. This translates into CSVEPQGEHYGYTF. Based on the CDR3 plus reference TRBV29-1 and TRBJ1-2, the full variable domain is SAVISQKPSRDICQRGTSLTIQCQVDSQVTMMFWYRQQPGQSLTLIATANQGSEATYESGFVIDKFPISRPNLTFSTLTVSNMSPEDSSIYLCSVEPQGEHYGYTFGSGTRLTVV.

V is TRBV21-1 and J is TRBJ1-5; TRBD1 is taken as the D call from the table, unchecked against the DNA. TRBV21-1 is marked as a pseudogene. The CDR3 extends over 15 amino acids. The CDR3 DNA sequence: TGTGCCAGCAGAACGACAGGGGCATCGGGTCAGCCCCAGCATTTT. It yields the protein CASRTTGASGQPQHF.

The chain recombines TRBV6-2 or TRBV6-3 with TRBJ1-5, with D perhaps matching TRBD1 (6 bases). CDR1 is MNHEY and CDR2 is SVGEGT in the germline V gene. V was shortened by 6 bases and J by 8 bases, with 14 bases between the two germline ends. The CDR3 consists of 13 residues. The CDR3 DNA sequence: TGTGCCAGCAGCTTACAGGGCTTTAAGCCCCAGCATTTT. This encodes CASSLQGFKPQHF.

This clonotype was observed a few times. The chain links TRBV9 to TRBJ2-6; either TRBD1 or TRBD2 may supply D (5 bases each). This CDR3 is 15 amino acids long. V dropped 3 bases and J dropped 1 base, with 8 bases sitting between them. Germline-derived CDR1 and CDR2 are SGDLS and YYNGEE. The CDR3, as DNA: TGTGCCAGCAGCGCGGGACCGTCTGGGGCCAACGTCCTGACTTTC. The encoded protein is CASSAGPSGANVLTF.

This clonotype has more than one count but fewer than ten. The chain carries TRBV7-8 and TRBJ1-5; D perhaps matches TRBD1 (6 bases). The CDR3 runs to 13 residues. The V end lost 1 base, the J end lost 11 bases, and 12 bases lay between the germline ends. Germline V CDR1 and CDR2: SGHVS, FQNEAQ. The CDR3 reads CASSLVGGAAQHF. DNA for the CDR3: TGTGCCAGCAGCTTAGTCGGGGGCGCGGCCCAGCATTTT. The complete variable domain, with remaining parts taken from reference TRBV7-8 and TRBJ1-5, reads GAGVSQSPRYKVAKRGQDVALRCDPISGHVSLFWYQQALGQGPEFLTYFQNEAQLDKSGLPSDRFFAERPEGSVSTLKIQRTQQEDSAVYLCASSLVGGAAQHFGDGTRLSIL.

The CDR3 coding sequence is TGCGCCAGCAGTCATTCCGGACCCCAGACGCAGCCCCAGCATTTT. Translating gives CASSHSGPQTQPQHF. The chain recombines TRBV23-1 with TRBJ1-5; D call uncertain. TRBV23-1 is an ORF, with its function uncertain. The CDR3 is 15 residues long. The ends were cut back, 3 bases at V and 7 bases at J, with 16 bases in the middle.

This clonotype was picked up a small number of times. The chain has TRBV3-1 and TRBJ2-1; 10 positions agree with TRBD2. Germline V gene data show CDR1 as LGHDT and CDR2 as YNNKEL (reference sequence). The CDR3 runs to 14 residues. V was pared by 7 bases and J by 4 bases, with 4 bases of the junction left unmatched. CDR3 nucleotides: TGTGCCAGCACGCTGGGACTAGCGTACAATGAGCAGTTCTTC. This gives the protein CASTLGLAYNEQFF.

Written as DNA, the CDR3 is TGTGCCATCAGACCTACAGGGGGCTATGGCTACACCTTC. This gives the protein CAIRPTGGYGYTF. The V call is TRBV10-3, the J call TRBJ1-2, with 8 bases matching TRBD1. The CDR3 has 13 amino acids. Looked up from germline, CDR1 is ENHRY and CDR2 is SYGVKD. Losses at the gene ends were 6 bases for V and 4 bases for J; bases not matched to a gene: 4.

This clonotype was recorded a few times. This chain joins TRBV5-1 and TRBJ2-5; no clear D. The CDR3 is made up of 14 amino acids. CDR1 and CDR2 (germline): SGHRS, YFSETQ. V was shortened by 1 base and J by 2 bases, with 9 bases between the two germline ends. CDR3 residues: CASSLPSPQETQYF. CDR3 nucleotide sequence: TGCGCCAGCAGCTTGCCCTCCCCGCAAGAGACCCAGTACTTC.